The 10 T cell receptor beta chains presented below share a single source sample, sequenced in a study of monozygotic twins with inflammatory bowel disease. TCRdb re-called the 5' RACE reads, yielding one record per CDR3 amino acid sequence without DNA. In all, the sample yields approximately 200,000 distinct CDR3 sequences. Source material: blood. Receptor source: a human donor with ulcerative colitis or Crohn's disease, or a healthy co-twin of an affected twin (not recorded which).

The chain is built from TRBV5-1 and TRBJ2-7; TCRdb designates TRBD1, a call that cannot be tested without DNA. This CDR3 is 13 amino acids long. The germline V gene has CDR1 SGHRS and CDR2 YFSETQ. CDR3 sequence reads: CASSLVEGSEQYF.

This chain links TRBV5-1 with TRBJ1-1; TCRdb's assignment of TRBD1 cannot be checked, as there is no DNA. Germline values: CDR1 SGHRS, CDR2 YFSETQ. The CDR3 is 12 residues long. CDR3 sequence: CASSATGEKAFF.

This sequence joins TRBV24-1 and TRBJ2-1; TCRdb reports TRBD1, a call that lacks DNA to check it against. CDR1 and CDR2 from the germline V gene are KGHDR and SFDVKD. This CDR3 is 17 amino acids long. This CDR3 is CATSAPGGAGGYNEQFF.

The chain is built from TRBV2 and TRBJ2-7; the TCRdb call, TRBD1, lacks DNA for checking. Germline-derived CDR1 and CDR2 are SNHLY and FYNNEI. This CDR3 contains 13 residues. The chain's CDR3 is CASSTTGWYEQYF.

The gene calls are TRBV5-1 and TRBJ2-5. Germline V gives CDR1 SGHRS, CDR2 YFSETQ. CDR3 length: 14 amino acids. CDR3 region: CASSLLGVQETQYF. Filled out from reference TRBV5-1 and TRBJ2-5, the complete variable domain reads KAGVTQTPRYLIKTRGQQVTLSCSPISGHRSVSWYQQTPGQGLQFLFEYFSETQRNKGNFPGRFSGRQFSNSRSEMNVSTLELGDSALYLCASSLLGVQETQYFGPGTRLLVL.

The J gene is TRBJ1-5, the V gene TRBV5-1; TCRdb names TRBD1, which stays unverified in the absence of DNA. CDR1 is SGHRS, CDR2 YFSETQ, per germline. The CDR3 extends over 13 amino acids. The CDR3 loop reads CASSLGGPGPQHF.

The chain links TRBV7-2 to TRBJ1-2; absent DNA, TCRdb's TRBD1 call cannot be checked. The germline CDR1 and CDR2 sequences are SGHTA and FQGNSA. The CDR3 runs to 13 residues. The CDR3 sequence: CASSLWDRYGYTF.

This chain uses TRBV10-3 with TRBJ2-1. This CDR3 region has 13 residues. Per the germline V gene, CDR1 is ENHRY and CDR2 is SYGVKD. This CDR3 reads CDTQGLGYNEQFF.

The chain combines TRBV27 with TRBJ1-5. The CDR3 is 13 residues long. Germline CDR1 and CDR2: MNHEY and SMNVEV (reference sequence). CDR3 protein: CASSFRPYQPQHF.

V is TRBV24-1 and J is TRBJ2-3. The CDR3 has 15 amino acids. Germline assignment: CDR1 KGHDR and CDR2 SFDVKD. The CDR3 reads CATSDLPRATDTQYF.